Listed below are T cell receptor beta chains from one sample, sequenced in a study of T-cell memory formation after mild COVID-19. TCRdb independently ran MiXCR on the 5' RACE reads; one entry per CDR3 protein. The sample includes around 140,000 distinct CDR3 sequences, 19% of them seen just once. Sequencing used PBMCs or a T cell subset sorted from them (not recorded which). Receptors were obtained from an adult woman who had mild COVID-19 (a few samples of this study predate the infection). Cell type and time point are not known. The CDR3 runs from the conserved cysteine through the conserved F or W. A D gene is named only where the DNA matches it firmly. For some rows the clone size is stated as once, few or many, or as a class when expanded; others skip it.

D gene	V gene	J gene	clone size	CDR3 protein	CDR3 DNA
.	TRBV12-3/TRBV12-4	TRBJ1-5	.	CASSRGGDNQPQHF	TGTGCCAGCAGTAGGGGCGGCGACAATCAGCCCCAGCATTTT
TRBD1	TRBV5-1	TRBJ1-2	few	CASSFQGAMKYGYTF	TGCGCCAGCAGCTTCCAGGGGGCGATGAAGTATGGCTACACCTTC
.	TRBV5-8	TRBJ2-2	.	CASSLVSGYTGELFF	TGTGCCAGCAGCTTGGTGTCAGGGTACACCGGGGAGCTGTTTTTT
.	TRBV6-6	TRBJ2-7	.	CASSYWAGASSYEQYF	TGTGCCAGCAGTTATTGGGCGGGGGCCAGCTCCTACGAGCAGTACTTC
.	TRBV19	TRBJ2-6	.	CASSPPTDALTF	TGTGCCAGTAGTCCCCCGACAGACGCTCTGACTTTC
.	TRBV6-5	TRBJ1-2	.	CASSRVGMLYGYTF	TGTGCCAGCAGTCGCGTGGGGATGCTCTATGGCTACACCTTC
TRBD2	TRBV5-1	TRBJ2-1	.	CASRSGLAAGNEQFF	TGCGCCAGCAGATCGGGACTAGCTGCCGGCAATGAGCAGTTCTTC
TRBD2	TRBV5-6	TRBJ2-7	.	CASSFRGTSGTYEQYF	TGTGCCAGCAGCTTCAGAGGGACTAGCGGTACCTACGAGCAGTACTTC
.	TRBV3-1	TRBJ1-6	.	CASSQELNSPLHF	TGTGCCAGCAGCCAAGAACTCAATTCACCCCTCCACTTT
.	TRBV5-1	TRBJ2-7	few	CASTPSSASYEQYF	TGCGCCAGCACCCCTTCTAGCGCGTCCTACGAGCAGTACTTC
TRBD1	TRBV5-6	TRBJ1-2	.	CASRSGGTGESYGYTF	TGTGCCAGCAGATCGGGCGGGACAGGGGAGTCCTATGGCTACACCTTC
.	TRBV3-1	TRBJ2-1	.	CASSQGMAGQFF	TGTGCCAGCAGCCAAGGGATGGCGGGGCAGTTCTTC
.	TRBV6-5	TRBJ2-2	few	CASSYDSLGELFF	TGTGCCAGCAGTTACGACAGCCTCGGGGAGCTGTTTTTT
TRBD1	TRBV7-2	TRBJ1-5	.	CASSETGVQPQHF	TGTGCCAGCAGCGAAACAGGGGTTCAGCCCCAGCATTTT
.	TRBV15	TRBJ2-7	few	CATSREPYEQYF	TGTGCCACCAGCAGAGAGCCCTACGAGCAGTACTTC
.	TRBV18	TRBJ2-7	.	CASSPGETVAYEQYF	TGTGCCAGCTCACCAGGCGAGACGGTGGCCTACGAGCAGTACTTC
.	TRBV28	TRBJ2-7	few	CASSRAGTRNLGQYF	TGTGCCAGCAGTCGGGCCGGGACGCGGAACCTGGGGCAGTACTTC
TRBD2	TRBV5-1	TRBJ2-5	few	CASSLRLAGSAQETQYF	TGCGCCAGCAGCTTGCGACTAGCGGGCTCCGCCCAAGAGACCCAGTACTTC
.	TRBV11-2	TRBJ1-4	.	CASSLPSLGGGKLFF	TGTGCCAGCAGCTTACCCTCCCTGGGCGGGGGAAAACTGTTTTTT
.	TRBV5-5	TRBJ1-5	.	CASSLVGGAGNQPQHF	TGTGCCAGCAGCTTGGTGGGGGGCGCCGGCAATCAGCCCCAGCATTTT
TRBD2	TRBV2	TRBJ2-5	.	CASIAGFQETQYF	TGTGCCAGTATAGCGGGCTTCCAAGAGACCCAGTACTTC
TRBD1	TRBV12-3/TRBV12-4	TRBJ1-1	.	CASSWDRGTEAFF	TGTGCCAGCAGTTGGGACAGGGGGACTGAAGCTTTCTTT
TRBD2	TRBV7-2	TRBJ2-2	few	CASSPGGGGFTGELFF	TGTGCCAGCAGCCCTGGGGGGGGAGGATTCACCGGGGAGCTGTTTTTT
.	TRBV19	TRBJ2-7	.	CASSSPGVSYEQYF	TGTGCCAGTAGTTCACCAGGAGTTAGCTACGAGCAGTACTTC
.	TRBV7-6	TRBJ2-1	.	CASSFISSEGPVNNEQFF	TGTGCCAGCAGCTTCATCTCGTCGGAGGGACCCGTAAACAATGAGCAGTTCTTC
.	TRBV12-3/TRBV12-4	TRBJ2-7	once	CASSLAQQSHEQYF	TGTGCCAGCAGTTTAGCGCAGCAGTCGCACGAGCAGTACTTC
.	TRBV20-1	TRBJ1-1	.	CSAHGTQAFF	TGCAGTGCTCACGGGACCCAGGCTTTCTTT
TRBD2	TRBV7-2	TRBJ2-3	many	CASSPRGLAGQDTQYF	TGTGCCAGCAGCCCCAGAGGTCTAGCGGGACAAGATACGCAGTATTTT
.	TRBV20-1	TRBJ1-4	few	CSATGTENEKLFF	TGCAGTGCTACCGGGACCGAGAATGAAAAACTGTTTTTT
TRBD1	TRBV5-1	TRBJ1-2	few	CASSQGQGANYGYTF	TGCGCCAGCAGCCAAGGACAGGGGGCAAATTATGGCTACACCTTC
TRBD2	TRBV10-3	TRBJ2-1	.	CAITAGRTTYNEQFF	TGTGCCATCACCGCCGGGAGGACCACCTACAATGAGCAGTTCTTC
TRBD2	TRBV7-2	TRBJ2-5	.	CASGASGMGQETQYF	TGTGCCAGCGGGGCTAGCGGGATGGGACAAGAGACCCAGTACTTC
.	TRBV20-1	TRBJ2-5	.	CSARDPLLEETQYF	TGCAGTGCTAGAGATCCGCTGCTAGAGGAGACCCAGTACTTC